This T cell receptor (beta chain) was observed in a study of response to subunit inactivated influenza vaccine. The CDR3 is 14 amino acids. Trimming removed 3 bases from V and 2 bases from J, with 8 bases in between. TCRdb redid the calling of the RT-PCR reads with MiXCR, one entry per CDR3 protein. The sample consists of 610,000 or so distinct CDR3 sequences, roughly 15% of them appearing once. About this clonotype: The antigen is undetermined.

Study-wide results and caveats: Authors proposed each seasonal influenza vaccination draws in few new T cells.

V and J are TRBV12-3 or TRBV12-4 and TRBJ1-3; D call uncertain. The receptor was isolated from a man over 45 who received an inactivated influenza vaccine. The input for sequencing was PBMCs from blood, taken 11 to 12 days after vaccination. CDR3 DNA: TGTGCCAGCAGTTTGGCGGAAACTGGAAACACCATATATTTT. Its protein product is CASSLAETGNTIYF.